What follows are 31 T cell receptor beta chains derived from one specimen sequenced in a study of OX40 agonist ivuxolimab in advanced cancers. Sequencing used immunoSEQ multiplex PCR; TCRdb keeps in-frame clones, though not all of them. This table has about 64,000 clones, roughly 80% appearing once. The sequences come from CD4+ or CD8+ T cells sorted from blood, collected in a trial of the OX40 agonist ivuxolimab. These receptors came from an adult with an advanced solid tumor such as melanoma, head and neck, liver or kidney cancer.

The V and J genes are TRBV5-4 and TRBJ2-2; D is undetermined. The V gene's germline CDR1 is SGHNT and CDR2 YYREEE (reference sequence). The ends were cut back, 3 bases at V and 6 bases at J, with 6 bases in the middle. The CDR3 runs to 12 residues. CDR3 sequence (DNA): TGTGCCAGCAGCTCCCCAGCCGGGGAGCTGTTTTTT. Protein: CASSSPAGELFF.

V gene TRBV7-9 combines with J gene TRBJ1-3; D gene ambiguous. The ends were cut back, 5 bases at V and 0 bases at J, with 11 bases in the middle. CDR3 size: 15 residues. CDR1 is SEHNR and CDR2 is FQNEAQ in the germline V gene (reference sequence). This CDR3 is CASSQNTVSGNTIYF. CDR3 nucleotide sequence: TGTGCCAGCAGCCAAAACACAGTCTCTGGAAACACCATATATTTT.

The V and J genes are TRBV6-5 and TRBJ2-1; 8 bases align to TRBD1. With V trimmed by 7 bases and J by 8 bases, 10 bases remained unmatched. The CDR3 sequence is 14 residues long. Germline V lookup: CDR1 MNHEY, CDR2 SVGAGI. The CDR3 protein is CASTKQGGPDEQFF. The CDR3 region has the DNA TGTGCCAGCACCAAACAGGGGGGCCCTGATGAGCAGTTCTTC.

The CDR3 DNA reads as TGTGCCAGTAGTATAGAATGGGGTACCTACGAGCAGTACTTC. The encoded protein is CASSIEWGTYEQYF. The chain recombines TRBV19 with TRBJ2-7, with no clear D. The CDR3 runs to 14 residues. With 0 bases removed from V and 2 bases from J, the gap between germline ends came to 8 bases. Per germline, CDR1 LNHDA and CDR2 SQIVND (reference sequence).

This clone came up once. This chain uses TRBV11-1 with TRBJ1-1; D is unresolved. Germline-derived CDR1 and CDR2 are SGHAT and FQDESV (reference sequence). The V and J ends lost 2 bases and 2 bases respectively, with 3 bases between them. The CDR3 extends over 12 amino acids. This CDR3 reads CASSLSNTEAFF. In DNA form, the CDR3 reads TGTGCCAGCAGCTTAAGCAACACTGAAGCTTTCTTT.

The chain combines TRBV5-1 with TRBJ1-2; 8 nucleotides match TRBD1. Looked up from germline, CDR1 is SGHRS and CDR2 is YFSETQ. Germline trimming cut 2 bases from V and 6 bases from J; bases unmatched to any gene: 9. CDR3 size: 15 residues. Here the CDR3 reads CASSFQGQGSDGYTF. CDR3 DNA: TGCGCCAGCAGCTTCCAAGGACAGGGTAGTGATGGCTACACCTTC.

The chain recombines TRBV11-1 with TRBJ2-2; tentatively, D is TRBD1 (6 bases). CDR1 is SGHAT and CDR2 is FQDESV in the germline V gene (reference sequence). This CDR3 is built from 15 residues. V lost 3 bases to trimming and J lost 2 bases, with 10 bases between them. The CDR3 sequence: CASSFGQTNTGELFF. Here the CDR3 DNA reads TGTGCCAGCAGCTTCGGACAGACTAACACCGGGGAGCTGTTTTTT.

The chain is built from TRBV5-1 and TRBJ1-1; TRBD1 aligns across 7 bases. Germline values: CDR1 SGHRS, CDR2 YFSETQ. The junction had 5 bases not matched to a gene; V was cut back by 4 bases and J by 2 bases. The CDR3 has 14 residues. In DNA, the CDR3 is TGCGCCAGCAGCCGACAGGGAGGAAACACTGAAGCTTTCTTT. Amino acids: CASSRQGGNTEAFF.

This chain links TRBV5-6 with TRBJ1-2; possible D gene TRBD1, 6 bases. The CDR3 contains 15 residues. Looked up from germline, CDR1 is SGHDT and CDR2 is YYEEEE. V lost 0 bases, J lost 5 bases, and 14 bases lay in between. For the CDR3, the DNA is TGTGCCAGCAGCTTGGTGTTAGGGGGAGGATATGGCTACACCTTC. Its protein product is CASSLVLGGGYGYTF.

J is TRBJ1-2 and V is TRBV15, with D possibly being TRBD1 (5 bases). Germline CDR1 LNHNV, CDR2 YYDKDF (reference sequence). CDR3 size: 16 residues. The germline V and J ends were trimmed by 0 bases and 5 bases, with 16 bases remaining between them. The CDR3 reads CATSRDYAGRSYGYTF. DNA for the CDR3: TGTGCCACCAGCAGAGATTACGCAGGGCGCTCATATGGCTACACCTTC.

This clone was seen only a few times. The chain is built from TRBV7-2 and TRBJ2-6, with unresolved D. Germline V CDR1 and CDR2: SGHTA, FQGNSA. This CDR3 has 15 residues. V gave up 1 base and J gave up 0 bases, with 4 bases separating them. The CDR3 nucleotides are TGTGCCAGCAGCTTAGTAGGCTCTGGGGCCAACGTCCTGACTTTC. It encodes CASSLVGSGANVLTF. The full variable domain, rest sourced from reference TRBV7-2 and TRBJ2-6, is GAGVSQSPSNKVTEKGKDVELRCDPISGHTALYWYRQSLGQGLEFLIYFQGNSAPDKSGLPSDRFSAERTGGSVSTLTIQRTQQEDSAVYLCASSLVGSGANVLTFGAGSRLTVL.

The chain combines TRBV21-1 with TRBJ1-1. TRBV21-1 is reported as a pseudogene. CDR3 size: 14 residues. The CDR3 sequence: CASSKRVENTEAFF. In DNA, the CDR3 is TGTGCCAGCAGCAAAAGGGTAGAAAACACTGAAGCTTTCTTT.

The chain links TRBV18 to TRBJ1-3; maybe TRBD1 (5 bases). V dropped 1 base and J dropped 2 bases, with 9 bases sitting between them. The CDR3 extends over 15 amino acids. Germline V gives CDR1 KGHSH, CDR2 LQKENI. The CDR3 spells CASSPQEGTGNTIYF. For the CDR3, the DNA is TGTGCCAGCTCACCACAGGAGGGGACTGGAAACACCATATATTTT.

This clone was observed a few times. CDR3 in DNA: TGTGCCAGTAGCGACACGAATCAGCCCCAGCATTTT. Its translation: CASSDTNQPQHF. The chain employs TRBV19 and TRBJ1-5; D gene uncertain. This CDR3 has 12 amino acids. With 6 bases removed from V and 4 bases from J, the gap between germline ends came to 7 bases. Germline CDR1 LNHDA, CDR2 SQIVND (reference sequence).

The chain carries TRBV6-1 and TRBJ1-1; D remains unclear. Germline V lookup: CDR1 MNHNS, CDR2 SASEGT. V lost 1 base and J lost 0, with 9 bases in between. CDR3 size: 15 residues. CDR3 region: CASSEGTAMNTEAFF. DNA for the CDR3: TGTGCCAGCAGTGAAGGAACAGCTATGAACACTGAAGCTTTCTTT.

The genes are TRBV11-2 and TRBJ2-1; the match to TRBD2 covers 8 bases. Germline lookup yields CDR1 SGHAT and CDR2 FQNNGV. This CDR3 has 15 residues. V lost 1 base to trimming and J lost 10 bases; unmatched junction nucleotides: 9. This CDR3 is CASSLGLSGIDEQFF. CDR3 DNA sequence: TGTGCCAGCAGCTTAGGTCTTAGCGGGATTGACGAGCAGTTCTTC.

The chain recombines TRBV7-8 with TRBJ2-2; 11 positions agree with TRBD2. CDR1 is SGHVS and CDR2 is FQNEAQ in the germline V gene. This CDR3 is 15 amino acids long. Losses at the gene ends were 8 bases for V and 5 bases for J; bases not matched to a gene: 7. The CDR3 sequence is CASGILAGDTGELFF. CDR3 DNA sequence: TGTGCCAGCGGTATACTAGCGGGAGATACCGGGGAGCTGTTTTTT.

V is TRBV2 and J is TRBJ1-2; unclear D gene. CDR3 length: 12 residues. The germline V gene has CDR1 SNHLY and CDR2 FYNNEI. V dropped 5 bases and J dropped 6 bases, with 10 bases sitting between them. The DNA for the CDR3 is TGTGCCAGCAGTATCGAACGACATGGCTACACCTTC. This sequence encodes CASSIERHGYTF. Looking up the rest from reference TRBV2 and TRBJ1-2 gives the full variable domain: EPEVTQTPSHQVTQMGQEVILRCVPISNHLYFYWYRQILGQKVEFLVSFYNNEISEKSEIFDDQFSVERPDGSNFTLKIRSTKLEDSAMYFCASSIERHGYTFGSGTRLTVV.

V and J are TRBV5-1 and TRBJ2-5, with D perhaps assigned TRBD1 or TRBD2 (5 bases each). The CDR3 loop spans 15 amino acids. The ends were cut back, 0 bases at V and 2 bases at J, with 11 bases in the middle. Germline V gene data show CDR1 as SGHRS and CDR2 as YFSETQ. Written as DNA, the CDR3 is TGCGCCAGCAGCTTGGACGGGACGCTTCAAGAGACCCAGTACTTC. Protein: CASSLDGTLQETQYF.

The chain recombines TRBV29-1 with TRBJ2-2; tentative D call: TRBD2 (5 bases). Trimming cost V 4 bases and J 2 bases, with 14 bases left between them. The CDR3 extends over 15 amino acids. The V gene's germline CDR1 is SQVTM and CDR2 ANQGSEA. The CDR3 bases are TGCAGCGTTGGGCCCGAAGGGAGCAACACCGGGGAGCTGTTTTTT. Translated: CSVGPEGSNTGELFF.

V and J are TRBV2 and TRBJ2-5; either TRBD1 or TRBD2 may fit D (5 bases each). The CDR3 is 12 residues long. The germline gives CDR1 SNHLY, CDR2 FYNNEI. V was pared by 3 bases and J by 6 bases, with 8 bases between. CDR3 region: CASSDQGQTQYF. CDR3 nucleotide sequence: TGTGCCAGCAGTGATCAGGGACAGACCCAGTACTTC.

V is TRBV6-1 and J is TRBJ1-1; D gene ambiguous. The CDR3 length is 14 residues. V was cut by 2 bases and J by 0 bases, with 7 bases left in between. Germline values: CDR1 MNHNS, CDR2 SASEGT. CDR3 amino acids: CASSETIMNTEAFF. The DNA of the CDR3 is TGTGCCAGCAGTGAAACGATCATGAACACTGAAGCTTTCTTT.

The rearrangement links TRBV6-5 to TRBJ1-6; D gene unclear. V was trimmed by 7 bases and J by 6 bases, leaving 10 bases between them. The CDR3 loop spans 13 amino acids. In germline, CDR1 is MNHEY, CDR2 SVGAGI. CDR3 coding DNA: TGTGCCAGCAAACTACTGAGTAATTCACCCCTCCACTTT. This translates into CASKLLSNSPLHF.

The genes are TRBV6-5 and TRBJ1-6; tentatively, D is TRBD1 (5 bases). Germline V lookup: CDR1 MNHEY, CDR2 SVGAGI. The CDR3 is 15 amino acids. V was pared by 4 bases and J by 0 bases, with 7 bases between. The CDR3 region has the DNA TGTGCCAGCAGTTTTCAGGGCTCCTATAATTCACCCCTCCACTTT. The encoded protein is CASSFQGSYNSPLHF.

The rearrangement uses TRBV11-2 and TRBJ1-3; no definite D call. Germline assignment: CDR1 SGHAT and CDR2 FQNNGV. The CDR3 length is 15 residues. Trimming pared 3 bases from V and 8 bases from J, leaving 17 bases between. The DNA for the CDR3 is TGTGCCAGCAGCTTGCCCCGAGACATAATACACACCATATATTTT. Residues: CASSLPRDIIHTIYF.

The chain uses TRBV11-2 and TRBJ2-1; 7 bases are a match to TRBD1. CDR1 and CDR2 from the germline V gene are SGHAT and FQNNGV. This CDR3 is 17 amino acids long. Trimming took 6 bases from V and 8 from J; bases not matched to a gene: 19. The CDR3 region has the DNA TGTGCCAGCAGTTTAAGGACAGGCGGAAACGCCCGGGATGAGCAGTTCTTC. Residues: CASSLRTGGNARDEQFF. Based on the CDR3 plus reference TRBV11-2 and TRBJ2-1, the full variable domain is EAGVAQSPRYKIIEKRQSVAFWCNPISGHATLYWYQQILGQGPKLLIQFQNNGVVDDSQLPKDRFSAERLKGVDSTLKIQPAKLEDSAVYLCASSLRTGGNARDEQFFGPGTRLTVL.

V usage is TRBV27 and J usage is TRBJ2-7; TRBD1 agrees at 7 bases. J gave up 4 bases and V 4 bases, and 10 bases lay outside the gene matches. Germline CDR1 reads MNHEY; CDR2 reads SMNVEV (reference sequence). The CDR3 runs to 15 residues. DNA for the CDR3: TGTGCCAGCAGTTCCAACGGACAGGTTGCTTACGAGCAGTACTTC. This sequence encodes CASSSNGQVAYEQYF.

The chain uses TRBV12-5 and TRBJ1-1; unclear D gene. The CDR3 is 13 amino acids. Germline loops: CDR1 LGHNT, CDR2 FRNRAP. V lost 0 bases and J lost 7, with 9 bases in between. CDR3 region: CASGLVNEVEAFF. The CDR3 bases are TGTGCTAGTGGTTTGGTAAATGAAGTTGAAGCTTTCTTT.

This rearrangement joins TRBV11-2 to TRBJ2-5; maybe TRBD2 (5 bases). The CDR3 extends over 12 amino acids. Trimming shortened V by 2 bases and J by 9 bases, and 10 bases separated the two germline ends. Germline lookup yields CDR1 SGHAT and CDR2 FQNNGV. The CDR3 sequence is CASSLTRGSQYF. In DNA, the CDR3 is TGTGCCAGCAGCTTAACACGGGGATCCCAGTACTTC.

The rearrangement uses TRBV2 and TRBJ2-7; 9 bases agree with TRBD1. This CDR3 spans 15 amino acids. The V gene end was trimmed by 6 bases and the J gene end by 1 base; junction bases not matched to a gene: 7. Germline loops: CDR1 SNHLY, CDR2 FYNNEI. CDR3 amino acids: CASSVSGTGSYEQYF. The CDR3 bases are TGTGCCAGCAGCGTTTCCGGGACAGGGTCCTACGAGCAGTACTTC.

Regarding this clone: The junction differs from germline at one of its ends, possibly a read error. The chain recombines TRBV6-6 with TRBJ2-3, with TRBD1 as a possible D gene (6 bases). CDR3 length: 15 residues. Germline V gene sequence: CDR1 MNHNY, CDR2 SVGAGI (reference sequence). The CDR3 loop reads CASTYQGLSTDTQYF. CDR3 nucleotide sequence: TGTGCCAGCACTTACCAGGGGTTAAGCACAGATACGCAGTATTTT.